This T cell receptor beta chain was captured in a study of post-analysis software for immune sequencing data. Findings of the study overall: A handful of TRBV segments were significantly more frequent in patients than in controls. TRBV5-6, TRBV5-1 and TRBV20-1 were among these segments. Batch-mates among the samples co-clustered strongly by F measure. Comparison with controls showed significantly lower normalized Chao1 diversity in multiple sclerosis patients.

CDR3 size: 13 residues. V lost 6 bases and J 8 bases, leaving 16 bases between the germline ends. With regard to this clonotype: Its antigen is not identified.

Unique molecular identifiers tagged the TCR beta cDNA libraries. TCRdb processed the PCR reads anew with MiXCR; each CDR3 protein has one entry. The table records some 690,000 distinct CDR3 sequences, roughly three fifths of them present only once. The chain is built from TRBV12-3 or TRBV12-4 and TRBJ1-2; the D gene is possibly TRBD1 (5 bases). This receptor was obtained from a girl aged 2-10 years with multiple sclerosis. Sample: blood. CDR3: CASSYGTGRGYTF. As DNA, the CDR3 is TGTGCCAGCAGCTATGGGACGGGCAGAGGCTACACCTTC.